Given below is one T cell receptor beta chain in context. Genomic DNA was employed as the template in profiling TCR beta VDJ and CDR3. Each CDR3 protein is one row after TCRdb ran MiXCR on the reads. In the table there are 62,000 or so distinct CDR3 sequences, approximately 51% of which are singletons. This sample was included in a study of CD8+CD57+ T cells in acquired aplastic anemia. Germline CDR1 KGHDR, CDR2 SFDVKD. The trim removed 1 base at V and 1 base at J, leaving 2 bases unmatched. The CDR3 covers 17 residues. The sequencing input was sorted CD4+, CD8+, or CD8+CD57+ T cells (not recorded which) from PBMCs. This chain joins TRBV24-1 and TRBJ2-3; 12 bases fit TRBD2. This receptor was taken from a human donor in good health, serving as a control. CDR3 protein: CATSDFWTSGGTDTQYF. Written as DNA, the CDR3 is TGTGCCACCAGTGATTTTTGGACTAGCGGGGGCACAGATACGCAGTATTTT.